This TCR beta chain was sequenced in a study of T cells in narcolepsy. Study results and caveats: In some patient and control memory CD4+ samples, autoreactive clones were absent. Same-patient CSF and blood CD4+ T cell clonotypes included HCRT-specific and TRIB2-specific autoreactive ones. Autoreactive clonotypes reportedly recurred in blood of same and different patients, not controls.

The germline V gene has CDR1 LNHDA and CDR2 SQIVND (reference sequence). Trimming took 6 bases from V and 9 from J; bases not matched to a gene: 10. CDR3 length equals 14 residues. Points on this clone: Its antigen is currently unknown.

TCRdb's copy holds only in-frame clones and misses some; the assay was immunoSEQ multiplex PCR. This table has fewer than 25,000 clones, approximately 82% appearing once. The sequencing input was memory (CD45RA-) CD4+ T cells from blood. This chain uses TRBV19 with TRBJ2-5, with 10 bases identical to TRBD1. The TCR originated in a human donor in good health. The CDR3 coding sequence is TGTGCCAGTAGCGGGACAGGGGCTCGGGGGGCCCAGTACTTC. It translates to CASSGTGARGAQYF.